The next 15 T cell receptor beta chains were all read from a single sample in a study of control samples from healthy donors and cancer patients. Assay: immunoSEQ multiplex PCR; the TCRdb copy retains only in-frame clones and omits some. Seen here are about 89,000 clones, 70% to 90% observed once, and the top ten hold around 2.1%. Sequenced: blood. These receptors were taken from a woman in her 40s in good health.

V and J are TRBV7-3 and TRBJ2-1; TRBD2 is a possible D gene (6 bases). This CDR3 has 17 amino acids. Germline assignment: CDR1 SGHTA and CDR2 FQGTGA. V was clipped by 1 base and J by 0 bases, with 13 bases between them. CDR3 DNA sequence: TGTGCCAGCAGCTTAATGGCCGCGGGGAGCTCCTACAATGAGCAGTTCTTC. This translates into CASSLMAAGSSYNEQFF.

V gene TRBV6-2 or TRBV6-3 combines with J gene TRBJ2-7; perhaps TRBD2 as D (6 bases). Germline V gives CDR1 MNHEY, CDR2 SVGEGT. The ends were cut back, 2 bases at V and 3 bases at J, with 17 bases in the middle. The CDR3 covers 16 residues. CDR3: CASSYDVGGVVYEQYF. Written as DNA, the CDR3 is TGTGCCAGCAGTTACGATGTCGGGGGAGTCGTCTACGAGCAGTACTTC.

The rearrangement joins TRBV7-8 to TRBJ1-2, with D perhaps matching TRBD1 (6 bases). The germline V gene has CDR1 SGHVS and CDR2 FQNEAQ. Trimming cost V 0 bases and J 7 bases, with 12 bases left between them. The CDR3 has 14 residues. The CDR3 coding sequence is TGTGCCAGCAGCTTAGCACAGGGAATGGGTGGCTACACCTTC. Protein: CASSLAQGMGGYTF.

The gene calls are TRBV7-9 and TRBJ1-5; TRBD1 might be the D (5 bases). Trimming removed 3 bases from V and 2 bases from J, with 14 bases in between. The CDR3 spans 16 residues. Germline values: CDR1 SEHNR, CDR2 FQNEAQ (reference sequence). DNA of the CDR3: TGTGCCAGCAGCTTCGGGGGGGACGGGCGCAATCAGCCCCAGCATTTT. The encoded protein is CASSFGGDGRNQPQHF. Filled out from reference TRBV7-9 and TRBJ1-5, the complete variable domain reads DTGVSQNPRHKITKRGQNVTFRCDPISEHNRLYWYRQTLGQGPEFLTYFQNEAQLEKSRLLSDRFSAERPKGSFSTLEIQRTEQGDSAMYLCASSFGGDGRNQPQHFGDGTRLSIL.

J is TRBJ2-5 and V is TRBV2, with D tentatively TRBD1 (6 bases). The CDR3 has 12 amino acids. Germline V gene lookup returns CDR1 SNHLY and CDR2 FYNNEI. The V gene lost 6 bases and the J gene lost 4 bases, with 9 bases spanning the gap. For the CDR3, the DNA is TGTGCCAGCAGGGGGACATCAGAGACCCAGTACTTC. It encodes CASRGTSETQYF.

The rearrangement links TRBV3-1 (or the pseudogene TRBV3-2) to TRBJ1-1, with D possibly matching TRBD1 (6 bases). CDR3 length: 17 residues. CDR1 and CDR2 (germline): LGHDT, YNNKEL (reference sequence). V gave up 1 base and J gave up 4 bases, with 19 bases separating them. In DNA form, the CDR3 reads TGTGCCAGCAGCCAAGCCGCCGGGGGAAGGGGGATCACTGAAGCTTTCTTT. Amino acid sequence: CASSQAAGGRGITEAFF.

This chain joins TRBV10-3 and TRBJ2-3; D is unclear. V lost 2 bases and J lost 2, with 8 bases in between. Germline V gene sequence: CDR1 ENHRY, CDR2 SYGVKD. This CDR3 is built from 14 residues. The CDR3 spells CAISEGAPTDTQYF. In DNA form, the CDR3 reads TGTGCCATCAGTGAGGGAGCCCCCACAGATACGCAGTATTTT.

The genes are TRBV9 and TRBJ1-4; 10 nucleotides agree with TRBD1. Germline CDR1 is SGDLS and CDR2 is YYNGEE. V trimming: 4 bases; J trimming: 1 base; junction bases outside the gene matches: 13. This CDR3 has 19 amino acids. CDR3 nucleotides: TGTGCCAGCAGCCTTACCTCGGGACAGGGGATAGGAACTAATGAAAAACTGTTTTTT. It encodes CASSLTSGQGIGTNEKLFF.

CDR3 sequence reads: CASSPWSSRLGEQYF. DNA of the CDR3: TGTGCCAGCTCACCATGGTCCTCCCGGCTGGGCGAGCAGTACTTC. This chain links TRBV18 with TRBJ2-7, with unresolved D. The CDR3 is 15 residues long. V was cut by 2 bases and J by 6 bases, with 17 bases left in between. Per the germline V gene, CDR1 is KGHSH and CDR2 is LQKENI.

This chain connects TRBV12-3 or TRBV12-4 to TRBJ2-7; no firm D call. CDR3 length equals 13 residues. The germline V and J ends were trimmed by 5 bases and 5 bases, with 13 bases remaining between them. The CDR3 sequence: CASSPLLRDEQYF. DNA of the CDR3: TGTGCCAGCAGTCCCCTTTTACGGGACGAGCAGTACTTC.

Here the CDR3 DNA reads TGTGCCAGCAGCCGCGGGGATGGCTACACCTTC. Translated, it gives CASSRGDGYTF. The chain couples TRBV6-2 or TRBV6-3 to TRBJ1-2, with unresolved D. The CDR3 loop spans 11 amino acids. Looked up from germline, CDR1 is MNHEY and CDR2 is SVGEGT. The ends were cut back, 6 bases at V and 6 bases at J, with 8 bases in the middle.

The rearrangement uses TRBV5-1 and TRBJ1-6, with a tentative D call TRBD1 (5 bases). This CDR3 has 13 residues. Per the germline V gene, CDR1 is SGHRS and CDR2 is YFSETQ. V lost 0 bases and J 11 bases, leaving 9 bases between the germline ends. In DNA form, the CDR3 reads TGCGCCAGCAGCTTGGCAGGGTCAGCACCCCTCCACTTT. Translating it yields CASSLAGSAPLHF.

The rearrangement uses TRBV6-5 and TRBJ2-7; TRBD2 agrees at 8 bases. Germline CDR1 is MNHEY and CDR2 is SVGAGI. V was pared by 7 bases and J by 6 bases, with 8 bases of the junction left unmatched. The CDR3 sequence is 13 residues long. As DNA, the CDR3 is TGTGCCAGCACCTCGGGGGGGTACGGCGAGCAGTACTTC. This translates into CASTSGGYGEQYF.

The chain links TRBV7-8 to TRBJ1-2, with D tentatively TRBD1 (6 bases). Germline V lookup: CDR1 SGHVS, CDR2 FQNEAQ. Trimming took 6 bases from V and 2 from J, leaving 10 bases between them. The CDR3 consists of 13 residues. The CDR3 protein is CASRRTENYGYTF. The CDR3 DNA reads as TGTGCCAGCAGGCGGACAGAGAACTATGGCTACACCTTC.

This chain joins TRBV24-1 and TRBJ1-5, with TRBD1 identical over 7 bases. The germline V gene encodes CDR1 KGHDR and CDR2 SFDVKD. The CDR3 spans 14 residues. V was pared by 7 bases and J by 6 bases, with 8 bases of the junction left unmatched. The CDR3 here is CATSATGVSQPQHF. Here the CDR3 DNA reads TGTGCCACCAGCGCCACAGGGGTTAGTCAGCCCCAGCATTTT.